This paragraph reports one T cell receptor beta chain. Its target is unknown. Germline V gene data show CDR1 as LGHNA and CDR2 as YSLEER. V gave up 2 bases and J gave up 1 base; unmatched junction bases: 2. The CDR3 length is 15 residues. Both 60 Vbeta primers and 13 Jbeta primers went into the PCR. Repertoires were generated with immunoSEQ multiplex PCR, while TCRdb's copy carries only in-frame clones and drops some. This repertoire shows approximately 130,000 clones, about 80% found once; its top ten account for over 3%. This sample is part of a study of cytomegalovirus exposure and HLA in healthy donors. Whole-study results and caveats: Sequencing had likely introduced a cluster of highly shared sequence variants as an artifact.

The sample taken for sequencing was PBMCs. The clonotype originates from a middle-aged woman in good health and CMV-seronegative. The chain carries TRBV4-3 and TRBJ2-7, with 10 bases identical to TRBD2. The CDR3 sequence is CASSQQLAGSYEQYF. Written as DNA, the CDR3 is TGCGCCAGCAGCCAACAACTAGCGGGGTCCTACGAGCAGTACTTC.